The next 16 T cell receptor beta chains were all read from a single sample in a study of CD8+CD57+ T cells in acquired aplastic anemia. According to the study, genomic DNA was the template for TCR beta VDJ and CDR3 profiling. TCRdb reprocessed the reads via MiXCR and lists one record per CDR3 protein. The sample contains roughly 190,000 distinct CDR3 sequences, approximately 50% of which appear only once. Sequencing involved patients with CD8+CD57+ cell expansion previously shown by flow cytometry. The specimen sequenced was sorted CD4+, CD8+, or CD8+CD57+ T cells (not recorded which) from PBMCs. These receptors all come from a human donor with aplastic anemia.

This chain uses TRBV11-1 with TRBJ2-7, with D perhaps being TRBD1 or TRBD2 (5 bases each). Germline CDR1 SGHAT, CDR2 FQDESV (reference sequence). Trimming pared 5 bases from V and 0 bases from J, leaving 20 bases between. The CDR3 has 17 residues. The CDR3 loop is CASSHFSPGTVSYEQYF. The CDR3 nucleotides read TGTGCCAGCAGCCACTTCAGTCCCGGGACGGTCTCCTACGAGCAGTACTTC.

The CDR3 bases are TGTGCCACCAGTGGGGCCGGGGGGGGCACAGATACGCAGTATTTT. Its protein product is CATSGAGGGTDTQYF. The gene calls are TRBV24-1 and TRBJ2-3, with 8 bases matching TRBD2. This CDR3 has 15 amino acids. Trimming took 5 bases from V and 1 from J; bases not matched to a gene: 4. Germline CDR1 and CDR2: KGHDR and SFDVKD.

The chain employs TRBV24-1 and TRBJ2-3; possibly TRBD2 for D (6 bases). From germline, CDR1 is KGHDR and CDR2 SFDVKD. There are 17 residues in the CDR3. Trimming cost V 3 bases and J 1 base, with 16 bases left between them. CDR3: CATSDRRDVGGTDTQYF. DNA for the CDR3: TGTGCCACCAGTGATCGGCGGGACGTAGGTGGCACAGATACGCAGTATTTT.

This clonotype was observed at least ten times. The rearrangement uses TRBV20-1 and TRBJ2-3, with a possible D match to TRBD2 (6 bases). Deletions cut 0 bases from V and 2 bases from J, with 9 bases between. This CDR3 is 14 amino acids long. CDR1 is DFQATT and CDR2 is SNEGSKA in the germline V gene (reference sequence). CDR3 coding DNA: TGCAGTGCTAGAGAGGCGGGATTCACAGATACGCAGTATTTT. Residues: CSAREAGFTDTQYF.

V gene TRBV10-3 combines with J gene TRBJ2-2; 13 positions match TRBD2. This CDR3 region has 15 residues. Unmatched junction bases numbered 6, after V lost 8 bases and J lost 6 bases. CDR1 is ENHRY, CDR2 SYGVKD, per germline. The CDR3 reads CAIGAGTSGAGELFF. The CDR3 nucleotides read TGTGCCATCGGGGCAGGGACTAGCGGGGCCGGGGAGCTGTTTTTT.

Ten or more counts support this clonotype. This chain uses TRBV14 with TRBJ1-2; no firm D call. Germline V gene sequence: CDR1 SGHDN, CDR2 FVKESK. This CDR3 spans 13 amino acids. Between the trimmed V and J ends, which lost 0 bases and 8 bases, there was a span of 10 bases. The CDR3 reads CASSQDLGLGYTF. DNA for the CDR3: TGTGCCAGCAGCCAAGATCTGGGTCTGGGCTACACCTTC.

A word on this clonotype: This may come from a read error, since a much larger clone is one base off. This chain links TRBV6-2 or TRBV6-3 with TRBJ2-7; D might be TRBD2 (7 bases). Germline V CDR1 and CDR2: MNHEY, SVGEGT. Between the trimmed V and J ends, which lost 2 bases and 0 bases, there was a span of 20 bases. The CDR3 covers 18 residues. CDR3 sequence reads: CASSYPDRGAGDSYEQYF. CDR3 sequence (DNA): TGTGCCAGCAGTTACCCCGACCGGGGGGCGGGAGACTCCTACGAGCAGTACTTC.

The rearrangement links TRBV19 to TRBJ2-1, with TRBD2 matching over 7 bases. The CDR3 covers 13 residues. Germline-derived CDR1 and CDR2 are LNHDA and SQIVND (reference sequence). Losses at the gene ends were 11 bases for V and 7 bases for J; bases not matched to a gene: 11. The CDR3 sequence: CAVHTGGRNEQFF. CDR3 nucleotide sequence: TGTGCCGTACATACGGGGGGACGAAATGAGCAGTTCTTC. The full variable domain, completed using reference TRBV19 and TRBJ2-1, is DGGITQSPKYLFRKEGQNVTLSCEQNLNHDAMYWYRQDPGQGLRLIYYSQIVNDFQKGDIAEGYSVSREKKESFPLTVTSAQKNPTAFYLCAVHTGGRNEQFFGPGTRLTVL.

This rearrangement joins TRBV2 to TRBJ2-7; D is unclear. Germline CDR1 and CDR2: SNHLY and FYNNEI. CDR3 length: 13 amino acids. V shed 5 bases and J shed 0 bases, with 8 bases lying between them. CDR3 residues: CASSHTSSYEQYF. The CDR3 DNA is TGTGCCAGCAGTCACACCAGCTCCTACGAGCAGTACTTC. Using reference TRBV2 and TRBJ2-7 for the parts outside the CDR3, the full variable domain is EPEVTQTPSHQVTQMGQEVILRCVPISNHLYFYWYRQILGQKVEFLVSFYNNEISEKSEIFDDQFSVERPDGSNFTLKIRSTKLEDSAMYFCASSHTSSYEQYFGPGTRLTVT.

This clonotype came up a few times. A much larger clone sits a single nucleotide away, making a read error possible. The J gene is TRBJ1-1, the V gene TRBV7-9; no firm D call. The CDR3 length is 15 residues. Per germline, CDR1 SEHNR and CDR2 FQNEAQ (reference sequence). CDR3 DNA: TGTGCCAGCAGCTTATATCGGGTGGGAGATACTGAAGCTCTCTTT. Protein sequence: CASSLYRVGDTEALF.

At least ten counts were recorded for this clonotype. The CDR3 sequence is CASSLLLVETQYF. DNA of the CDR3: TGTGCCAGCAGCTTATTACTAGTGGAGACCCAGTACTTC. The chain is built from TRBV7-2 and TRBJ2-5; D may be TRBD2 (5 bases). The germline CDR1 and CDR2 sequences are SGHTA and FQGNSA. This CDR3 comprises 13 residues. The V end lost 2 bases, the J end lost 5 bases, and 9 bases lay between the germline ends.

The sample holds one count of this clonotype. The V gene is TRBV20-1, the J gene TRBJ2-7; the match to TRBD1 covers 7 bases. This CDR3 contains 14 residues. J gave up 3 bases and V 3 bases, and 8 bases lay outside the gene matches. Germline CDR1 reads DFQATT; CDR2 reads SNEGSKA (reference sequence). CDR3 region: CSASVRDSLYEQYF. In DNA, the CDR3 is TGCAGTGCTAGCGTCCGGGACAGCCTCTACGAGCAGTACTTC.

The V and J genes are TRBV4-2 and TRBJ2-3, with 8 bases aligning to TRBD1. Germline V gene sequence: CDR1 LGHNA, CDR2 YNFKEQ. V dropped 3 bases and J dropped 2; count of bases not matched to a gene: 16. The CDR3 is made up of 19 amino acids. The CDR3 bases are TGTGCCAGCAGCCAGGAGTGGGCAGGGGGCGGACTAATCACAGATACGCAGTATTTT. This sequence encodes CASSQEWAGGGLITDTQYF.

With regard to this clonotype: This may arise from a read error, as a much more abundant clone is one base away. V gene TRBV12-3 or TRBV12-4 combines with J gene TRBJ1-2; a possible D gene is TRBD1 (5 bases). The V end lost 10 bases, the J end lost 4 bases, and 19 bases lay between the germline ends. The CDR3 has 14 amino acids. The CDR3 loop reads CANLNSGTLYGYTF. In DNA form, the CDR3 reads TGTGCCAACCTCAACTCAGGGACCCTCTATGGCTACACCTTC.

This clonotype was picked up many times. The J gene is TRBJ2-7, the V gene TRBV10-3, with TRBD2 matching 7 bases. The CDR3 has 17 amino acids. The germline V gene encodes CDR1 ENHRY and CDR2 SYGVKD. The V and J ends lost 6 bases and 2 bases, in that order; junction bases with no gene match: 16. CDR3 in DNA: TGTGCCATCAGCCACCCCCGATTCGGACGGGGGGCCTACGAGCAGTACTTC. It yields the protein CAISHPRFGRGAYEQYF.

The rearrangement joins TRBV15 to TRBJ2-3; 11 bases match TRBD2. Germline values: CDR1 LNHNV, CDR2 YYDKDF (reference sequence). The CDR3 loop spans 14 amino acids. Unmatched junction bases numbered 0, after V lost 1 base and J lost 6 bases. CDR3 in amino acids: CATSRGTSGDTQYF. DNA of the CDR3: TGTGCCACCAGCAGAGGGACTAGCGGGGATACGCAGTATTTT.